The rows below give T cell receptor beta chains drawn from one sample of a study of T cell repertoires in cytomegalovirus infection. MiXCR, run by TCRdb on the reads, gives a single entry per CDR3 protein. The repertoire has about 360,000 distinct CDR3 sequences, 15% to 20% of them found once; the top ten carry under 9%. Source material: PBMCs. The receptors stem from a human donor in good health (CMV status not recorded). Some clones in this sample may be carry-over from other donors' samples. CDR3s include the opening cysteine and the closing phenylalanine or tryptophan. The D gene is left open where the match is weak. The size field is filled for only some rows; it gives once, few, many or a size class.

cdr3_length j_call v_call clone_size d_call cdr3_nt cdr3_aa
14 TRBJ2-3 TRBV5-1 few . TGCGCCAGCAGCTGGGGACCCGTGGAAGATACGCAGTATTTT CASSWGPVEDTQYF
12 TRBJ2-1 TRBV11-2 few . TGTGCCAGCAGCTTAAGGGGGGATGAGCAGTTCTTC CASSLRGDEQFF
13 TRBJ1-2 TRBV11-2 few . TGTGCCAGCAGCATCCGGGCAGGGTTCGGCTACACCTTC CASSIRAGFGYTF
17 TRBJ2-3 TRBV5-4 . TRBD1 TGTGCCAGCACAAGGGCCGGGACAGGGGAGGAAAAAGATACGCAGTATTTT CASTRAGTGEEKDTQYF
19 TRBJ1-4 TRBV7-8 few . TGTGCCAGCAGCTTAGCGGGTTTTGTAGGGGTTGCAACTAATGAAAAACTGTTTTTT CASSLAGFVGVATNEKLFF
16 TRBJ2-6 TRBV20-1 few TRBD1 TGCAGTGTTTCGGGACAGGGGGCTGTGGGGGCCAACGTCCTGACTTTC CSVSGQGAVGANVLTF
15 TRBJ1-1 TRBV9 . . TGTGCCAGCAGCGTACAGGGAAGAATGAACACTGAAGCTTTCTTT CASSVQGRMNTEAFF
15 TRBJ2-5 TRBV4-3 few . TGCGCCAGCAGCCAGACCGGGGCAGGGGGGGAGACCCAGTACTTC CASSQTGAGGETQYF
18 TRBJ1-6 TRBV20-1 . . TGCAGTGCTAGACCCATCCAAGGACCCGCCGGTAGTGGTTCACCCCTCCACTTT CSARPIQGPAGSGSPLHF
16 TRBJ2-6 TRBV12-5 . . TGTGCTAGTGGTTCTCAAAGGAGCTCTGGGGCCAACGTCCTGACTTTC CASGSQRSSGANVLTF
13 TRBJ1-6 TRBV4-1 . . TGCGCCAGCAGCCAAGACCGGGGGACACCCCTCCACTTT CASSQDRGTPLHF
16 TRBJ2-1 TRBV7-9 many . TGTGCCAGCAGCTTAGGCTCGTCCTGGGCCTACAATGAGCAGTTCTTC CASSLGSSWAYNEQFF
14 TRBJ1-4 TRBV25-1 . TRBD1 TGTGCCAGCAGTGCCCGGACAGGCCTCTCAAAACTGTTTTTT CASSARTGLSKLFF
13 TRBJ1-2 TRBV7-2 many . TGTGCCAGCAGCTTAGCGCGCAACTATGGCTACACCTTC CASSLARNYGYTF
14 TRBJ2-5 TRBV7-6 . TRBD2 TGTGCCAGCAGCTTCTCGAGCGGGGGGGAGACCCAGTACTTC CASSFSSGGETQYF
14 TRBJ2-3 TRBV28 . . TGTGCCAGCAGCTCCCCAGGACGGCCGGATACGCAGTATTTT CASSSPGRPDTQYF
14 TRBJ2-5 TRBV28 few . TGTGCCAGCAGTTTGAGCAGGTATCAAGAGACCCAGTACTTC CASSLSRYQETQYF
15 TRBJ2-2 TRBV7-6 . . TGTGCCAGCAGCCCCTCCCGACCCGAGGGCGGGGAGCTGTTTTTT CASSPSRPEGGELFF
14 TRBJ1-1 TRBV7-8 many . TGTGCCAGCAGGAGTAGGGGTTACGGCACTGAAGCTTTCTTT CASRSRGYGTEAFF
11 TRBJ2-3 TRBV7-9 once . TGTGCCAGCAGCTCGATGCGTACGCAGTATTTT CASSSMRTQYF
14 TRBJ2-5 TRBV29-1 . . TGCAGCGTTGACTCCGAAGGGGGGCGAGAGACCCAGTACTTC CSVDSEGGRETQYF
14 TRBJ2-5 TRBV28 many . TGTGCCAGCAGTCTCGACGTGCCGGGAGAGACCCAGTACTTC CASSLDVPGETQYF
14 TRBJ2-5 TRBV7-9 few TRBD1 TGTGCCAGCAGCTTGCCAGGGGGCAGGGAGACCCAGTACTTC CASSLPGGRETQYF
14 TRBJ1-3 TRBV18 . . TGTGCCAGCTCACCACCGGGCCCAGGAAACACCATATATTTT CASSPPGPGNTIYF
16 TRBJ1-5 TRBV7-2 many . TGTGCCAGCAGCTCTCTACGTCAGGGGATGGCTCAGCCCCAGCATTTT CASSSLRQGMAQPQHF
17 TRBJ1-6 TRBV6-5 . . TGTGCCAGCAGTTACTCCCCGACAGGCGATTCTAATTCACCCCTCCACTTT CASSYSPTGDSNSPLHF
14 TRBJ1-1 TRBV5-6 once . TGTGCCAGCAGCGTGGGACGCAGGAACACTGAAGCTTTCTTT CASSVGRRNTEAFF
14 TRBJ1-1 TRBV6-1 . . TGTGCCAGCAGTGAAGAGTGGGGACACCTCCAAGCTTTCTTT CASSEEWGHLQAFF
16 TRBJ1-1 TRBV7-2 few . TGTGCCAGCAGCATAAGGGTACCCACCATGAACACTGAAGCTTTCTTT CASSIRVPTMNTEAFF
14 TRBJ2-1 TRBV20-1 few . TGCAGTGCTAGAGCCGGGACACCTGACAATGAGCAGTTCTTC CSARAGTPDNEQFF
14 TRBJ2-5 TRBV6-2/TRBV6-3 few . TGTGCCAGCAGTTACCTGGGACCGGTAGAGACCCAGTACTTC CASSYLGPVETQYF
13 TRBJ2-7 TRBV7-6 many . TGTGCCAGCAGCCCGGGGAGGATTTACGAGCAGTACTTC CASSPGRIYEQYF
14 TRBJ1-2 TRBV6-6 . TRBD1 TGTGCCAGCAACGGCAGGGGGCATTTGGGTGGCTACACCTTC CASNGRGHLGGYTF
14 TRBJ2-7 TRBV7-2 many TRBD2 TGTGCCAGCAGCATTCGCCCCGGCGGGGGCGAGCAGTACTTC CASSIRPGGGEQYF
14 TRBJ1-2 TRBV15 few . TGTGCCACCAGCAGAGCCGGGCTTTTTAATGGCTACACCTTC CATSRAGLFNGYTF
13 TRBJ2-5 TRBV9 many . TGTGCCAGCAGCGTAGTGCCCCAAGAGACCCAGTACTTC CASSVVPQETQYF
11 TRBJ2-1 TRBV2 few . TGTGCCAGCAGTGATTTCAATGAGCAGTTCTTC CASSDFNEQFF
13 TRBJ1-6 TRBV30 . . TGTGCCGGTCGACAGGAGTATAATTCACCCCTCCACTTT CAGRQEYNSPLHF
14 TRBJ2-3 TRBV12-3/TRBV12-4 few . TGTGCCAGCAGATCCGAGCGGGGCACAGATACGCAGTATTTT CASRSERGTDTQYF
16 TRBJ2-3 TRBV7-2 many . TGTGCCAGCAGCCCCTCAATGGGGGGGGGCGCATATACGCAGTATTTT CASSPSMGGGAYTQYF
17 TRBJ2-1 TRBV10-3 few . TGTGCCATCAGTGTGCGACTGGGTATCAGCTCCTACAATGAGCAGTTCTTC CAISVRLGISSYNEQFF
19 TRBJ2-5 TRBV7-2 many TRBD2 TGTGCCAGCAGCGTTGCCCCCCCCGCCGGGACTAGCGGGAGGGAGACCCAGTACTTC CASSVAPPAGTSGRETQYF
16 TRBJ2-1 TRBV7-9 few TRBD2 TGTGCCAGCAGCTCCCCTAGCGGAACCAACTACAATGAGCAGTTCTTC CASSSPSGTNYNEQFF
13 TRBJ2-3 TRBV12-5 many . TGTGCTAGTGGTCCCCCCCCCAGGGATACGCAGTATTTT CASGPPPRDTQYF
13 TRBJ2-5 TRBV27 . . TGTGCCAGCAGTTTCAACACTCAAGAGACCCAGTACTTC CASSFNTQETQYF
15 TRBJ2-7 TRBV14 . . TGTGCCAGCAGCCAAGATTACACTTCAAACTACGAGCAGTACTTC CASSQDYTSNYEQYF
15 TRBJ2-5 TRBV6-1 few TRBD2 TGTGCCAGCAGAGACGGACTAGCGGGGAAAGAGACCCAGTACTTC CASRDGLAGKETQYF
12 TRBJ1-5 TRBV6-6 . . TGTGCCAGCAGTCCTCTGGTAGGGCCCCAGCATTTT CASSPLVGPQHF
14 TRBJ2-5 TRBV6-2/TRBV6-3 . . TGTGCCAGCAGTTACCCGGTTCCTATGGAGACCCAGTACTTC CASSYPVPMETQYF
14 TRBJ1-1 TRBV7-2 many . TGTGCCAGCAGCCCCCGAATAGGGGACACTGAAGCTTTCTTT CASSPRIGDTEAFF
13 TRBJ1-2 TRBV29-1 . . TGCGGACCAATCGGGAGCACTAACTATGGCTACACCTTC CGPIGSTNYGYTF
13 TRBJ2-1 TRBV7-9 few TRBD2 TGTGCCGGTACAACGAGCGGGACGAATATAGGGTTCTTC CAGTTSGTNIGFF
15 TRBJ2-1 TRBV7-8 . . TGTGCCAGCAGCCTCCGTAGCGCCTCCTACAATGAGCAGTTCTTC CASSLRSASYNEQFF
14 TRBJ1-2 TRBV7-9 many . TGTGCCAGCAGCAATTGGGAATCTAACTATGGCTACACCTTC CASSNWESNYGYTF